Below, 20 T cell receptor beta chains from the same sample are listed, as sequenced in a study of cytomegalovirus exposure and HLA in healthy donors. PCR used 60 Vbeta primers and 13 Jbeta primers. The table came from immunoSEQ multiplex PCR; TCRdb's copy has only in-frame clones and leaves some out. Of 100,000 to 150,000 clones listed, more than 80% are singletons. Material for sequencing was PBMCs. All receptors come from a male donor in good health and CMV-seronegative.

The chain joins TRBV9 to TRBJ1-2, with TRBD1 identical over 9 bases. CDR1 and CDR2 (germline): SGDLS, YYNGEE. The CDR3 is 14 amino acids. V gave up 0 bases and J gave up 7 bases; unmatched junction bases: 4. CDR3 in DNA: TGTGCCAGCAGCGTAGGGGACAGGGAGGGTGGCTACACCTTC. It specifies CASSVGDREGGYTF.

J is TRBJ1-1 and V is TRBV27; TRBD1 matches at 8 bases. V gave up 4 bases and J gave up 4 bases; unmatched junction bases: 2. Germline V gene lookup returns CDR1 MNHEY and CDR2 SMNVEV (reference sequence). The CDR3 contains 13 residues. Written as DNA, the CDR3 is TGTGCCAGCAGTTCGACAGGGGTCACTGAAGCTTTCTTT. Amino acids: CASSSTGVTEAFF.

The V call is TRBV29-1, the J call TRBJ2-1, with 7 bases aligning to TRBD2. V was clipped by 7 bases and J by 8 bases; unmatched bases: 5. The CDR3 consists of 11 residues. In germline, CDR1 is SQVTM, CDR2 ANQGSEA. Here the CDR3 DNA reads TGCAGCGCTGGAACTAGCGATGAGCAGTTCTTC. This translates into CSAGTSDEQFF.

CDR3 amino acids: CAWKGRSEVYEQYF. The DNA of the CDR3 is TGTGCCTGGAAAGGGAGGTCAGAGGTCTACGAGCAGTACTTC. J is TRBJ2-7 and V is TRBV30; D possibly corresponds to TRBD2 (6 bases). V lost 4 bases and J lost 3, with 16 bases in between. The germline V gene encodes CDR1 GTSNPN and CDR2 SVGIG (reference sequence). CDR3 length: 14 residues.

This clone has only a few counts. The rearrangement uses TRBV4-1 and TRBJ1-5; a possible D gene is TRBD1 (5 bases). The CDR3 runs 15 residues. V was cut by 0 bases and J by 7 bases, with 13 bases left in between. Germline loops: CDR1 MGHRA, CDR2 YSYEKL. CDR3 sequence: CASSQDRAGGQPQHF. The CDR3 nucleotides read TGCGCCAGCAGCCAAGATCGCGCGGGGGGACAGCCCCAGCATTTT.

This chain links TRBV2 with TRBJ1-1; 10 bases agree with TRBD1. This CDR3 has 13 amino acids. Germline assignment: CDR1 SNHLY and CDR2 FYNNEI. V gave up 10 bases and J gave up 3 bases; unmatched junction bases: 5. The CDR3 DNA sequence: TGTGCCACTACGGGACAGGGGTACACTGAAGCTTTCTTT. Translating gives CATTGQGYTEAFF. The whole variable domain, filled in from reference TRBV2 and TRBJ1-1, reads EPEVTQTPSHQVTQMGQEVILRCVPISNHLYFYWYRQILGQKVEFLVSFYNNEISEKSEIFDDQFSVERPDGSNFTLKIRSTKLEDSAMYFCATTGQGYTEAFFGQGTRLTVV.

CDR3 in amino acids: CASSLSTGANSPLHF. CDR3 nucleotide sequence: TGCGCCAGCAGCTTGTCCACAGGGGCTAATTCACCCCTCCACTTT. The chain employs TRBV5-1 and TRBJ1-6; 7 bases match TRBD1. Germline V lookup: CDR1 SGHRS, CDR2 YFSETQ. V shed 1 base and J 6 bases; nucleotides not matched to a gene: 4. This CDR3 spans 15 amino acids. Looking up the rest from reference TRBV5-1 and TRBJ1-6 gives the full variable domain: KAGVTQTPRYLIKTRGQQVTLSCSPISGHRSVSWYQQTPGQGLQFLFEYFSETQRNKGNFPGRFSGRQFSNSRSEMNVSTLELGDSALYLCASSLSTGANSPLHFGNGTRLTVT.

This chain uses TRBV7-9 with TRBJ2-1; no reliable D call. Trimming removed 5 bases at V and 7 bases at J, with 9 bases between. CDR3 length equals 12 residues. Germline assignment: CDR1 SEHNR and CDR2 FQNEAQ (reference sequence). Here the CDR3 DNA reads TGTGCCAGCAGCATACAGCTAAATGAGCAGTTCTTC. It is translated as CASSIQLNEQFF.

The CDR3 DNA sequence: TGTGCCAGCTCACCAGCCCTAGCGGAAGAGACCCAGTACTTC. This gives the protein CASSPALAEETQYF. This chain joins TRBV18 and TRBJ2-5, with 7 bases matching TRBD2. Germline values: CDR1 KGHSH, CDR2 LQKENI. J lost 3 bases, V lost 2 bases, and 3 bases had no gene match. The CDR3 runs to 14 residues.

Notes on this clone: The sample contains more than one DNA sequence encoding this CDR3. V usage is TRBV7-9 and J usage is TRBJ1-2; unclear D gene. Germline CDR1 is SEHNR and CDR2 is FQNEAQ (reference sequence). This CDR3 has 12 amino acids. Trimming removed 1 base at V and 7 bases at J, with 7 bases between. CDR3: CASSLGLRGYTF. CDR3 nucleotide sequence: TGTGCCAGCAGCTTAGGGTTGCGTGGCTACACCTTC.

This chain connects TRBV7-9 to TRBJ2-5; 7 nucleotides align to TRBD2. Germline V gene sequence: CDR1 SEHNR, CDR2 FQNEAQ (reference sequence). CDR3 size: 17 residues. V dropped 0 bases and J dropped 1; count of bases not matched to a gene: 8. The CDR3 DNA sequence: TGTGCCAGCAGCTTAGCGGCACGGGGCGGGAGCCAAGAGACCCAGTACTTC. Its translation is CASSLAARGGSQETQYF.

V and J are TRBV4-3 and TRBJ2-7; 9 nucleotides align to TRBD2. Germline V gene sequence: CDR1 LGHNA, CDR2 YSLEER. The ends lost 2 bases at V and 6 bases at J; junction bases unmatched: 5. This CDR3 spans 14 amino acids. The CDR3 DNA reads as TGCGCCAGCAGCCAACTAGCGGGGTTGGGCGAGCAGTACTTC. Translation gives CASSQLAGLGEQYF.

The CDR3 spells CSVEGGEGLAGGLKDEQFF. The CDR3 nucleotides read TGCAGCGTTGAAGGTGGAGAGGGACTAGCGGGAGGTTTAAAGGATGAGCAGTTCTTC. This chain connects TRBV29-1 to TRBJ2-1; TRBD2 matches 15 bases. The CDR3 extends over 19 amino acids. Germline V gene sequence: CDR1 SQVTM, CDR2 ANQGSEA. With 1 base clipped from V and 8 bases from J, the junction kept 15 bases outside the gene matches.

The chain couples TRBV28 to TRBJ2-3; TRBD2 agrees at 11 bases. The CDR3 totals 16 residues. V dropped 5 bases and J dropped 5; count of bases not matched to a gene: 9. The germline gives CDR1 MDHEN, CDR2 SYDVKM. The CDR3 bases are TGTGCCAGCAGTACCCTAGCGGGGGGCCTAGAAGATACGCAGTATTTT. Protein product: CASSTLAGGLEDTQYF.

The V gene is TRBV21-1, the J gene TRBJ1-2. TRBV21-1 is a pseudogene. The CDR3 covers 13 residues. The CDR3 spells CASSPESNYGYTF. DNA of the CDR3: TGTGCCAGCAGCCCCGAGTCCAACTATGGCTACACCTTC.

The chain employs TRBV5-4 and TRBJ2-1; the match to TRBD1 covers 7 bases. The V gene end was trimmed by 2 bases and the J gene end by 1 base; junction bases not matched to a gene: 3. The CDR3 runs to 15 residues. CDR1 is SGHNT, CDR2 YYREEE, per germline (reference sequence). Written as DNA, the CDR3 is TGTGCCAGCAGCTTCGACAGGGCGTCCTACAATGAGCAGTTCTTC. It yields the protein CASSFDRASYNEQFF.

V is TRBV5-1 and J is TRBJ2-6; D perhaps matches TRBD1 (6 bases). Germline CDR1 SGHRS, CDR2 YFSETQ. The CDR3 runs to 18 residues. The V gene lost 5 bases and the J gene lost 0 bases, with 18 bases spanning the gap. The CDR3 nucleotides read TGCGCCAGCAGTTTGAACCCGGACAGCCTCTCTGGGGCCAACGTCCTGACTTTC. Residues: CASSLNPDSLSGANVLTF. Drawing the rest from reference TRBV5-1 and TRBJ2-6, the complete variable domain is KAGVTQTPRYLIKTRGQQVTLSCSPISGHRSVSWYQQTPGQGLQFLFEYFSETQRNKGNFPGRFSGRQFSNSRSEMNVSTLELGDSALYLCASSLNPDSLSGANVLTFGAGSRLTVL.

The chain couples TRBV30 to TRBJ1-1; TRBD1 aligns across 8 bases. CDR1 is GTSNPN and CDR2 is SVGIG in the germline V gene (reference sequence). J lost 5 bases, V lost 7 bases, and 3 bases had no gene match. The CDR3 runs to 11 residues. This CDR3 reads CAYQGATEAFF. In DNA form, the CDR3 reads TGTGCCTATCAGGGGGCGACTGAAGCTTTCTTT.

This clone has only a few counts. The CDR3 DNA reads as TGTGCCAGCAGTTCCCCCACCCGCGGTAGTGGCTACACCTTC. Protein sequence: CASSSPTRGSGYTF. The chain carries TRBV6-5 and TRBJ1-2; no clear D gene. Per germline, CDR1 MNHEY and CDR2 SVGAGI. The CDR3 length is 14 residues. V lost 4 bases and J lost 7, with 16 bases in between.

With regard to this clone: At one of its ends the junction is not consistent with the germline gene, which may arise from a read error. The genes are TRBV7-9 and TRBJ2-3, with TRBD2 matching 7 bases. Germline V gene data show CDR1 as SEHNR and CDR2 as FQNEAQ (reference sequence). This CDR3 spans 15 amino acids. This CDR3 reads CSSSPPGGSTDTQYF. The DNA of the CDR3 is TGTTCCAGCAGCCCTCCCGGGGGGAGCACAGATACGCAGTATTTT.